These 23 T cell receptor beta chains originate from one sample sequenced in a study of radiotherapy plus CTLA-4 blockade in lung cancer. Assay used: immunoSEQ multiplex PCR; TCRdb lists only in-frame clones, some missing. The data show 83,000 or so clones, with under 85% seen just once and just over 0.8% held by the top ten. Here the sequenced sample was peripheral blood, taken from a patient treated with radiotherapy plus ipilimumab. These receptors came from a human donor with non-small cell lung cancer who had stable disease on radiotherapy plus ipilimumab.

The rearrangement joins TRBV5-1 to TRBJ2-6; the D gene could be TRBD1 or TRBD2 (6 bases each). In germline, CDR1 is SGHRS, CDR2 YFSETQ. The CDR3 runs to 17 residues. The V gene lost 4 bases and the J gene lost 0 bases, with 14 bases spanning the gap. The CDR3 loop reads CASSRGARGSGANVLTF. The CDR3 DNA is TGCGCCAGCAGCAGGGGGGCGAGGGGCTCTGGGGCCAACGTCCTGACTTTC. Together with reference TRBV5-1 and TRBJ2-6, the CDR3 gives the full variable domain: KAGVTQTPRYLIKTRGQQVTLSCSPISGHRSVSWYQQTPGQGLQFLFEYFSETQRNKGNFPGRFSGRQFSNSRSEMNVSTLELGDSALYLCASSRGARGSGANVLTFGAGSRLTVL.

This clone was observed a few times. Other DNA sequences in this sample translate to the same CDR3. J is TRBJ1-6 and V is TRBV27, with 9 positions matching TRBD1. V trimming: 3 bases; J trimming: 7 bases; junction bases outside the gene matches: 1. CDR3 length equals 14 residues. Looked up from germline, CDR1 is MNHEY and CDR2 is SMNVEV (reference sequence). The DNA for the CDR3 is TGTGCCAGCAGTTTGGACAGGGGAAATTCACCCCTCCACTTT. This encodes CASSLDRGNSPLHF.

The V and J genes are TRBV5-8 and TRBJ2-5; D uncertain. Trimming left V 1 base short and J 4 bases short, with 5 bases between. Looked up from germline, CDR1 is SGHTS and CDR2 is YDEGEE. This CDR3 has 12 amino acids. Here the CDR3 DNA reads TGTGCCAGCAGCTTGACGGGAGAGACCCAGTACTTC. The encoded protein is CASSLTGETQYF.

V usage is TRBV7-3 and J usage is TRBJ2-3, with a possible D match to TRBD2 (6 bases). CDR1 and CDR2 from the germline V gene are SGHTA and FQGTGA. The CDR3 is made up of 14 amino acids. The germline V and J ends were trimmed by 0 bases and 4 bases, with 8 bases remaining between them. The CDR3, as DNA: TGTGCCAGCAGCTTAACGGGAGGTCCAGATACGCAGTATTTT. It encodes CASSLTGGPDTQYF.

The rearrangement links TRBV28 to TRBJ2-5, with TRBD2 identical over 9 bases. The CDR3 sequence is 17 residues long. Per germline, CDR1 MDHEN and CDR2 SYDVKM. V lost 6 bases and J lost 5; bases outside the gene matches: 16. CDR3 sequence reads: CASSTKYAGGPRETQYF. DNA for the CDR3: TGTGCCAGCAGCACAAAGTACGCGGGGGGGCCCAGGGAGACCCAGTACTTC.

This chain connects TRBV5-1 to TRBJ2-5; D is perhaps TRBD1 (7 bases). Germline V gene sequence: CDR1 SGHRS, CDR2 YFSETQ. The V gene lost 4 bases and the J gene lost 2 bases, with 15 bases spanning the gap. The CDR3 runs to 15 residues. The CDR3 nucleotides read TGCGCCAGCAGCGTGATGACAGGGACTCAAGAGACCCAGTACTTC. This sequence encodes CASSVMTGTQETQYF.

The chain is built from TRBV27 and TRBJ2-7, with D tentatively TRBD2 (6 bases). Germline CDR1 reads MNHEY; CDR2 reads SMNVEV (reference sequence). The CDR3 consists of 14 residues. Trimming removed 6 bases at V and 4 bases at J, with 16 bases between. The CDR3 DNA reads TGTGCCAGCAGGCCCCGGAGGGGACTTTACGAGCAGTACTTC. Protein: CASRPRRGLYEQYF.

The rearrangement joins TRBV15 to TRBJ1-5; D remains ambiguous. V lost 0 bases to trimming and J lost 0 bases, with 6 bases between them. Germline-derived CDR1 and CDR2 are LNHNV and YYDKDF (reference sequence). CDR3 length: 15 residues. The CDR3 nucleotides are TGTGCCACCAGCAGAGAACAGTCTAGCAATCAGCCCCAGCATTTT. This translates into CATSREQSSNQPQHF. The whole variable domain, remainder taken from reference TRBV15 and TRBJ1-5, is DAMVIQNPRYQVTQFGKPVTLSCSQTLNHNVMYWYQQKSSQAPKLLFHYYDKDFNNEADTPDNFQSRRPNTSFCFLDIRSPGLGDTAMYLCATSREQSSNQPQHFGDGTRLSIL.

This clone was recorded only once. The J gene is TRBJ2-5, the V gene TRBV6-1; TRBD1 aligns across 9 bases. This CDR3 region has 13 residues. Trimming cost V 7 bases and J 5 bases; bases outside gene matches: 5. CDR1 is MNHNS, CDR2 SASEGT, per germline. This chain's CDR3 is CASTPDRGETQYF. DNA for the CDR3: TGTGCCAGCACTCCCGACAGGGGGGAGACCCAGTACTTC.

The chain has TRBV5-4 and TRBJ2-5; D possibly matches TRBD1 or TRBD2 (6 bases each). The CDR3 is made up of 16 amino acids. Between the trimmed V and J ends, which lost 4 bases and 2 bases, there was a span of 18 bases. Germline CDR1 is SGHNT and CDR2 is YYREEE (reference sequence). The CDR3 loop is CASSEGGGGRQETQYF. The CDR3 region has the DNA TGTGCCAGCAGCGAGGGGGGCGGCGGGCGGCAAGAGACCCAGTACTTC.

The chain has TRBV2 and TRBJ1-5; no clear D. Trimming removed 1 base at V and 2 bases at J, with 9 bases between. The CDR3 contains 15 residues. Germline CDR1 and CDR2: SNHLY and FYNNEI. The CDR3 protein is CASSEGHGGNQPQHF. CDR3 nucleotides: TGTGCCAGCAGTGAAGGACACGGAGGCAATCAGCCCCAGCATTTT. Combining the CDR3 with reference TRBV2 and TRBJ1-5 gives the whole variable domain EPEVTQTPSHQVTQMGQEVILRCVPISNHLYFYWYRQILGQKVEFLVSFYNNEISEKSEIFDDQFSVERPDGSNFTLKIRSTKLEDSAMYFCASSEGHGGNQPQHFGDGTRLSIL.

The chain recombines TRBV5-5 with TRBJ1-1; D not resolved. The CDR3 has 16 amino acids. Germline V CDR1 and CDR2: SGHKS, YYEKEE (reference sequence). Trimming pared 1 base from V and 0 bases from J, leaving 13 bases between. The CDR3 region is CASSLRASLMNTEAFF. The CDR3 DNA reads as TGTGCCAGCAGCTTGAGGGCCAGTCTTATGAACACTGAAGCTTTCTTT.

This chain links TRBV18 with TRBJ1-6; no definite D call. Per the germline V gene, CDR1 is KGHSH and CDR2 is LQKENI. The germline V and J ends were trimmed by 3 bases and 8 bases, with 20 bases remaining between them. The CDR3 totals 17 residues. In nucleotides, the CDR3 is TGTGCCAGCTCACCGAGGAGGGCTTCGAACGAGGATTCACCCCTCCACTTT. As protein: CASSPRRASNEDSPLHF. The whole variable domain, filled in from reference TRBV18 and TRBJ1-6, reads NAGVMQNPRHLVRRRGQEARLRCSPMKGHSHVYWYRQLPEEGLKFMVYLQKENIIDESGMPKERFSAEFPKEGPSILRIQQVVRGDSAAYFCASSPRRASNEDSPLHFGNGTRLTVT.

The chain uses TRBV2 and TRBJ2-1; D is possibly TRBD1 (6 bases). The CDR3 consists of 13 residues. Germline V gene data show CDR1 as SNHLY and CDR2 as FYNNEI. Trimming took 6 bases from V and 10 from J, leaving 16 bases between them. CDR3 loop: CASRDTGIKEQFF. For the CDR3, the DNA is TGTGCCAGCAGAGATACAGGGATCAAGGAGCAGTTCTTC. Full variable domain (outside the CDR3, taken from reference TRBV2 and TRBJ2-1): EPEVTQTPSHQVTQMGQEVILRCVPISNHLYFYWYRQILGQKVEFLVSFYNNEISEKSEIFDDQFSVERPDGSNFTLKIRSTKLEDSAMYFCASRDTGIKEQFFGPGTRLTVL.

This clone occurred a few times. V gene TRBV28 combines with J gene TRBJ1-3; D may be TRBD1 (5 bases). Germline V gives CDR1 MDHEN, CDR2 SYDVKM. V dropped 6 bases and J dropped 8 bases, with 8 bases sitting between them. There are 11 residues in the CDR3. The CDR3 here is CASRGVDTIYF. In DNA form, the CDR3 reads TGTGCCAGCAGAGGGGTAGACACCATATATTTT.

J is TRBJ2-2 and V is TRBV7-7; 9 positions agree with TRBD1. CDR1 is SSHAT and CDR2 is FNYEAQ in the germline V gene (reference sequence). The junction had 9 bases not matched to a gene; V was cut back by 5 bases and J by 5 bases. The CDR3 loop spans 16 amino acids. CDR3 bases: TGTGCCAGCAGCCTAACGGGACAGGGTGGGACCGGGGAGCTGTTTTTT. Translation gives CASSLTGQGGTGELFF.

The chain combines TRBV9 with TRBJ2-3; possible D gene TRBD1, 6 bases. The germline gives CDR1 SGDLS, CDR2 YYNGEE. V lost 0 bases, J lost 2 bases, and 19 bases lay in between. The CDR3 length is 18 residues. The CDR3 region has the DNA TGTGCCAGCAGCGTAGCTATCGAAAAAGGGGGATACACAGATACGCAGTATTTT. Its protein is CASSVAIEKGGYTDTQYF.

The chain is built from TRBV5-1 and TRBJ2-3; 10 nucleotides match TRBD2. The CDR3 spans 16 residues. The germline CDR1 and CDR2 sequences are SGHRS and YFSETQ. V trimming: 3 bases; J trimming: 4 bases; junction bases outside the gene matches: 8. DNA of the CDR3: TGCGCCAGCAGCTACTCTAGCGGGAGTGCCCCAGATACGCAGTATTTT. It codes for CASSYSSGSAPDTQYF.

The chain uses TRBV19 and TRBJ1-4; D is unresolved. Germline V gene data show CDR1 as LNHDA and CDR2 as SQIVND (reference sequence). The CDR3 covers 13 residues. Trimming removed 1 base from V and 8 bases from J, with 8 bases in between. CDR3 nucleotide sequence: TGTGCCAGTAGTATAGGACGGCGGGAAAAACTGTTTTTT. Its protein is CASSIGRREKLFF.

The genes are TRBV30 and TRBJ1-6, with 8 bases aligning to TRBD1. Losses at the gene ends were 2 bases for V and 9 bases for J; bases not matched to a gene: 6. CDR1 is GTSNPN, CDR2 SVGIG, per germline (reference sequence). The CDR3 extends over 14 amino acids. The CDR3 DNA sequence: TGTGCCTGGAGTTTAGGACAGGGAGGTTCACCCCTCCACTTT. This codes for CAWSLGQGGSPLHF.

This clone was found a few times. V and J are TRBV10-2 and TRBJ2-6; D not resolved. The CDR3 consists of 15 residues. V was clipped by 1 base and J by 0 bases, with 4 bases between them. Germline CDR1 WSHSY, CDR2 SAAADI. CDR3 sequence reads: CASSEFSSGANVLTF. CDR3 sequence (DNA): TGCGCCAGCAGTGAGTTCAGCTCTGGGGCCAACGTCCTGACTTTC.

This clone was picked up one time. The V and J genes are TRBV19 and TRBJ1-1; 10 nucleotides match TRBD1. V gave up 5 bases and J gave up 3 bases; unmatched junction bases: 6. The CDR3 is made up of 15 amino acids. Germline loops: CDR1 LNHDA, CDR2 SQIVND (reference sequence). For the CDR3, the DNA is TGTGCCAGTAGTGTGACAGGGGGCGGATACACTGAAGCTTTCTTT. It yields the protein CASSVTGGGYTEAFF.

The V call is TRBV30, the J call TRBJ1-5; unclear D gene. CDR1 and CDR2 from the germline V gene are GTSNPN and SVGIG (reference sequence). The CDR3 consists of 13 residues. Trimming removed 4 bases at V and 0 bases at J, with 7 bases between. The CDR3 reads CAWNGYSNQPQHF. The CDR3 bases are TGTGCCTGGAATGGCTATAGCAATCAGCCCCAGCATTTT.